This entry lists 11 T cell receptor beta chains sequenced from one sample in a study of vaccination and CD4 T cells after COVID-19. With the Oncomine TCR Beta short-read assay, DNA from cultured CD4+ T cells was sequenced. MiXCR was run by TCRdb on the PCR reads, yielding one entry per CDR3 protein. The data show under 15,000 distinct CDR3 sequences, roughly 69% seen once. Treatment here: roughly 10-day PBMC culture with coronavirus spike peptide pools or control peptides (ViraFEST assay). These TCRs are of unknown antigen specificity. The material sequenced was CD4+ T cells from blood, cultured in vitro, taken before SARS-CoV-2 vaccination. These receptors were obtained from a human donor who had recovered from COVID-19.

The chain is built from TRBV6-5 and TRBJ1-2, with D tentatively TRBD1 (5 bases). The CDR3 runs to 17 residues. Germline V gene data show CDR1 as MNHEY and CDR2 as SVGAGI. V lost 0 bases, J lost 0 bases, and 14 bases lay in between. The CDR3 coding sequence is TGTGCCAGCAGTTACTCCCCGGGACGTACTTCTAACTATGGCTACACCTTC. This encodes CASSYSPGRTSNYGYTF.

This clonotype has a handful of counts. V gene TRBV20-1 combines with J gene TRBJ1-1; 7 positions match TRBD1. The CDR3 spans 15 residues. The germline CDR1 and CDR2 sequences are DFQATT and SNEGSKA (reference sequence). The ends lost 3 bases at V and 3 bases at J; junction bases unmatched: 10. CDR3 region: CSASPPGQPHTEAFF. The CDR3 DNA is TGCAGTGCTAGCCCACCGGGACAGCCGCACACTGAAGCTTTCTTT.

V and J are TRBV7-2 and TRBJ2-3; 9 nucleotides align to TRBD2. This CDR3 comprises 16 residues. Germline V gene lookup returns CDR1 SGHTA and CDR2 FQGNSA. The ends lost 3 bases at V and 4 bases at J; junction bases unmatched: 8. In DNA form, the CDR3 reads TGTGCCAGCAGCTTTGGAGCGGGAGGATTTGCAGATACGCAGTATTTT. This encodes CASSFGAGGFADTQYF.

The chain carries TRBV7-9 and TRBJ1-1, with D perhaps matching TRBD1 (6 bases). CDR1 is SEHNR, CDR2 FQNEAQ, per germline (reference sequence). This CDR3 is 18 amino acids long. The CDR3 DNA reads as TGTGCGCAGCCCCCACAAACAGGGTCGTATGCCATGAACACTGAAGCTTTCTTT. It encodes CAQPPQTGSYAMNTEAFF.

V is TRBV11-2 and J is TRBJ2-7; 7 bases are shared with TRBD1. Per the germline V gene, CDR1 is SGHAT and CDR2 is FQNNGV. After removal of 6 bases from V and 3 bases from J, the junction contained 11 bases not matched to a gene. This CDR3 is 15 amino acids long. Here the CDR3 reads CASRNIRDSHYEQYF. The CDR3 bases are TGTGCCAGCAGGAACATCCGGGACAGCCACTACGAGCAGTACTTC.

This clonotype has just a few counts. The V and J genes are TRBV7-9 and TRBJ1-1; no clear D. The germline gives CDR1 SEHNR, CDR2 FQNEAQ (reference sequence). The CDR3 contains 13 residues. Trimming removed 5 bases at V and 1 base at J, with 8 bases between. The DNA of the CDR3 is TGTGCCAGCAGCCTACTAGCGAACACTGAAGCTTTCTTT. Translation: CASSLLANTEAFF.

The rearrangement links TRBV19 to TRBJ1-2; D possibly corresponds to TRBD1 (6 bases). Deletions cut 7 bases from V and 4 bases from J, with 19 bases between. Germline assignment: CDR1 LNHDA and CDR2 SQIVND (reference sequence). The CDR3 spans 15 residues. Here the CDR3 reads CASKTEGRGVYGYTF. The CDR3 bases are TGTGCCAGTAAGACAGAGGGTAGGGGGGTCTATGGCTACACCTTC.

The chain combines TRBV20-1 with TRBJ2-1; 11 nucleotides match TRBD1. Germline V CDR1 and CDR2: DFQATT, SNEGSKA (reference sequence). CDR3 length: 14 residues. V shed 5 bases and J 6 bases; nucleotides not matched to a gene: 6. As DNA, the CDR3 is TGCAGTGCTGTGGACAGGGGGCAAACCAATGAGCAGTTCTTC. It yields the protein CSAVDRGQTNEQFF.

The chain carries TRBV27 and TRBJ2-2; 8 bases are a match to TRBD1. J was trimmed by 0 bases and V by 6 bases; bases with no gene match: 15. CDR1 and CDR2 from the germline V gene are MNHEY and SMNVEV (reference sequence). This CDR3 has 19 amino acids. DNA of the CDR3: TGTGCCAGCAGAAAGGGCAGGACAGGGTCGCACGCGAACACCGGGGAGCTGTTTTTT. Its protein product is CASRKGRTGSHANTGELFF.

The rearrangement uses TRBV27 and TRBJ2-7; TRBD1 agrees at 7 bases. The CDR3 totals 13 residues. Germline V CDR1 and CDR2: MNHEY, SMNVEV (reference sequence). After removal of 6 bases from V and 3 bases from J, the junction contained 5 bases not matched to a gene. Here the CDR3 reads CASRGQNGYEQYF. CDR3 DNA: TGTGCCAGCAGGGGACAGAATGGCTACGAGCAGTACTTC.

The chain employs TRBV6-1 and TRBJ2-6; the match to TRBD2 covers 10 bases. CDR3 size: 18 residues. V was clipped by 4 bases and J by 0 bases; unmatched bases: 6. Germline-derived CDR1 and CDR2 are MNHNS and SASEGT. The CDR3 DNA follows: TGTGCCAGCAGTGGGACTAGCGGAGCCCTCTCTGGGGCCAACGTCCTGACTTTC. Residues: CASSGTSGALSGANVLTF.